This T cell receptor (beta chain) was documented in a study of human T cells and chemical hapten exposure. About the study: Enrolled patients were predominantly female and had alopecia areata, totalis or universalis.

V lost 5 bases to trimming and J lost 10 bases; unmatched junction nucleotides: 13. Germline V gene sequence: CDR1 MDHEN, CDR2 SYDVKM. The CDR3 has 15 residues. This clonotype was observed many times. Indicated time point: patch test 1, 2 weeks after DPC sensitization. The treatment: therapeutic diphenylcyclopropenone sensitization with weekly scalp DPC. Before extraction, the whole blood was not fractionated, and total RNA was taken from it. TCRdb re-called the RACE reads with MiXCR, one entry per CDR3 protein. This table has 35,000 or so distinct CDR3 sequences, around 6.4% appearing once. V is TRBV28 and J is TRBJ1-1, with 10 bases lining up with TRBD1. Sequencing used whole blood, obtained in connection with sensitization to the hapten diphenylcyclopropenone (DPC). The TCR comes from a woman under 40 with alopecia areata. Some clones in this sample may be carry-over from other donors' samples. The CDR3 here is CASSPASRDRGGAFF. DNA of the CDR3: TGTGCCAGCAGTCCGGCCTCCCGGGACAGGGGAGGAGCTTTCTTT.